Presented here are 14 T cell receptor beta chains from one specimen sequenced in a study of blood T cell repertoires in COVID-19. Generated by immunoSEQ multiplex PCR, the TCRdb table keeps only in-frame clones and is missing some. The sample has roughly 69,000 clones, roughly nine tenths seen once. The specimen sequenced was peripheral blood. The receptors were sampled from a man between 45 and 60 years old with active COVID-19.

CDR3 DNA: TGTGCCAGCAGCGAGACAGGGGGCGCGGAGACCCAGTACTTC. Its translation: CASSETGGAETQYF. This chain links TRBV7-2 with TRBJ2-5, with 10 bases that match TRBD1. V lost 5 bases and J lost 5; bases outside the gene matches: 5. CDR1 and CDR2 (germline): SGHTA, FQGNSA. The CDR3 totals 14 residues.

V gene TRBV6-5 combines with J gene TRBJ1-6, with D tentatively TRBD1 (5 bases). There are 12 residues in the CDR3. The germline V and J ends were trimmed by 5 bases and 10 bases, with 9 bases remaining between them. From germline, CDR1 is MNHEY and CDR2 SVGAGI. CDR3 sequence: CASSSRVSPLHF. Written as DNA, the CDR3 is TGTGCCAGCAGTAGCAGGGTCTCACCCCTCCACTTT.

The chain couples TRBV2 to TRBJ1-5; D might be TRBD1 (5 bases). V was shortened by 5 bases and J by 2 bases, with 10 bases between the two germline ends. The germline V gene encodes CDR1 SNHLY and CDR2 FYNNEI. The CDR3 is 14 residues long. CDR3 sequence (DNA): TGTGCCAGCAGTAGAGGACACGGCAATCAGCCCCAGCATTTT. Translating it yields CASSRGHGNQPQHF.

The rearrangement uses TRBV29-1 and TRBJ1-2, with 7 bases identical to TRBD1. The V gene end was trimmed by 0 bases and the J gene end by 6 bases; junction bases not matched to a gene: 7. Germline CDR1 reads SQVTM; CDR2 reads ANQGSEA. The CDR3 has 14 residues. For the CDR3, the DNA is TGCAGCGTTGAAGATGACAGGGCAGGGAATGGCTACACCTTC. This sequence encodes CSVEDDRAGNGYTF.

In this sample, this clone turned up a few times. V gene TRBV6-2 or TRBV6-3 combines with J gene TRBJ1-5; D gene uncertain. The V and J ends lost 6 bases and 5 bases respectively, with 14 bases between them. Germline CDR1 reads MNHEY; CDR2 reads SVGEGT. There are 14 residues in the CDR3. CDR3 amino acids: CASSKDTEYQPQHF. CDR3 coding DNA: TGTGCCAGCAGCAAAGACACCGAGTATCAGCCCCAGCATTTT.

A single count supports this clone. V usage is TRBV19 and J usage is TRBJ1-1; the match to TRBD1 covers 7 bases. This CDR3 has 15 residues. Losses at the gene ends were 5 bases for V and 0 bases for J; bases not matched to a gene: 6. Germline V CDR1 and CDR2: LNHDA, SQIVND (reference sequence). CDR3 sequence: CASSVEGQMNTEAFF. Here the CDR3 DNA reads TGTGCCAGTAGTGTGGAGGGACAGATGAACACTGAAGCTTTCTTT.

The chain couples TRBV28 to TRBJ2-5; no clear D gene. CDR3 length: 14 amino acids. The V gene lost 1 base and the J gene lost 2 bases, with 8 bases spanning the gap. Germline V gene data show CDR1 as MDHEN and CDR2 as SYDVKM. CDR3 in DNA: TGTGCCAGCAGTTTATTAGAAGATCAAGAGACCCAGTACTTC. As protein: CASSLLEDQETQYF.

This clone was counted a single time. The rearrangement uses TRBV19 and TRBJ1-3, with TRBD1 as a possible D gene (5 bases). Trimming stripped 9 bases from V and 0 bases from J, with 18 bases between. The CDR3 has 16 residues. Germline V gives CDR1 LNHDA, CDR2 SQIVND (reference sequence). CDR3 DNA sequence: TGTGCCAGCCGACAGACCACTTATTTCTCTGGAAACACCATATATTTT. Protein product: CASRQTTYFSGNTIYF.

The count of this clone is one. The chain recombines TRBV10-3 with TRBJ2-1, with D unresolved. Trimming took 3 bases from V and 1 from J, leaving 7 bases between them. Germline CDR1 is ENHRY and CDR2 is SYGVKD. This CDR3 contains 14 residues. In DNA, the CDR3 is TGTGCCATCAGTGACCGTCAGTCCTACAATGAGCAGTTCTTC. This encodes CAISDRQSYNEQFF.

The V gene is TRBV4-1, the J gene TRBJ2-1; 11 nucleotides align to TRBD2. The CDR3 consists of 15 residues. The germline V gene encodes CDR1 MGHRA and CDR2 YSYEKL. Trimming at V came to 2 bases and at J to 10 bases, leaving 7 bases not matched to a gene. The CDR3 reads CASSQPGLAVVEQFF. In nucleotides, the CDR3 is TGCGCCAGCAGCCAACCGGGACTAGCGGTGGTGGAGCAGTTCTTC.

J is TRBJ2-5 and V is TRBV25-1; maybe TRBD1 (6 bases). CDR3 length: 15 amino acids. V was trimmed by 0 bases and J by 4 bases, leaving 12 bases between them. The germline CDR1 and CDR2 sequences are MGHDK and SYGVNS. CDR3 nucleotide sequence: TGTGCCAGCAGTGAATACAGGGGAACCCCAGAGACCCAGTACTTC. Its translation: CASSEYRGTPETQYF.

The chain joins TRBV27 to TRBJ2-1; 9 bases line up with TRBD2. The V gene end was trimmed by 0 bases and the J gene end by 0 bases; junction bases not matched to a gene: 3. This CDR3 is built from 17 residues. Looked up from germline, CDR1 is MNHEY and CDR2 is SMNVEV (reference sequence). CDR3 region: CASSLSLAGFSYNEQFF. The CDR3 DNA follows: TGTGCCAGCAGTTTATCACTAGCGGGTTTCTCCTACAATGAGCAGTTCTTC.

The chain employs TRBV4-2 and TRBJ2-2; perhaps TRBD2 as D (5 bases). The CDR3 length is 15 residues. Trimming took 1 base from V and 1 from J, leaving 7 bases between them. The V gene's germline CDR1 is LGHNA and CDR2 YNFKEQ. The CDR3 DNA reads TGTGCCAGCAGCCAAGGGACTGAGAACACCGGGGAGCTGTTTTTT. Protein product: CASSQGTENTGELFF.

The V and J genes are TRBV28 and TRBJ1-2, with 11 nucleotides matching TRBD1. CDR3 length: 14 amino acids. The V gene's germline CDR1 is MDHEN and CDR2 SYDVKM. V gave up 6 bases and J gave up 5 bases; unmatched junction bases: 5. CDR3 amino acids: CASRGQGGGYGYTF. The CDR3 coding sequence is TGTGCCAGCAGGGGACAGGGGGGAGGATATGGCTACACCTTC.